This T cell receptor (beta chain) appears in the sequencing data of a study of T cells in Graves' hyperthyroidism and ophthalmopathy. V was trimmed by 3 bases and J by 0 bases, leaving 6 bases between them. Looked up from germline, CDR1 is WSHSY and CDR2 is SAAADI. This CDR3 is built from 15 residues. The investigators amplified TCR beta CDR3 regions from RNA transcripts. TCR CDR3 regions were first amplified by RT-PCR with HTBI primers. TCRdb passed the multiplex PCR reads through MiXCR, listing each CDR3 protein once. The data hold around 180,000 distinct CDR3 sequences, with approximately 17% observed a single time.

V usage is TRBV10-2 and J usage is TRBJ2-6; no clear D gene. The sequenced sample consisted of blood. This receptor was obtained from a woman in her forties or fifties with Graves' hyperthyroidism. CDR3 protein: CASSDQPSGANVLTF. The CDR3 bases are TGCGCCAGCAGTGATCAACCCTCTGGGGCCAACGTCCTGACTTTC.